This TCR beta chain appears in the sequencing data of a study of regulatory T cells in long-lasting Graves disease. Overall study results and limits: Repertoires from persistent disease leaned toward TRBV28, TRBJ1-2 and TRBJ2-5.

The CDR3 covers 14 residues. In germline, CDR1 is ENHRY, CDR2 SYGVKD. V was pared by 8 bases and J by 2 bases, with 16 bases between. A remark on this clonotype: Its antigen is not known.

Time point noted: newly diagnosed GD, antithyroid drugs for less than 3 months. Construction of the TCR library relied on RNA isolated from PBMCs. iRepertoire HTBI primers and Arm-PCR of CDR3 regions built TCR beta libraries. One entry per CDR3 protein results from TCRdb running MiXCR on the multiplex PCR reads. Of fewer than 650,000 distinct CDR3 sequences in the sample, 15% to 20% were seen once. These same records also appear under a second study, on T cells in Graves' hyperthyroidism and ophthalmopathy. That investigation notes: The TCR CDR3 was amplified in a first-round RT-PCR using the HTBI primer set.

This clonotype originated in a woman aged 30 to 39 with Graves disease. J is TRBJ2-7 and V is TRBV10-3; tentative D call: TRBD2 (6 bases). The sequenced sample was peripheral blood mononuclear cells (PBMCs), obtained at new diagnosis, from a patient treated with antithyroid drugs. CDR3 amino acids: CAIGASGPTYEQYF. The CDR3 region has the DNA TGTGCCATCGGGGCGAGCGGGCCTACCTACGAGCAGTACTTC.